A single sample gave rise to the 7 T cell receptor beta chains below, sequenced in a study of a mutant IDH1 vaccine in newly diagnosed glioma. Generated by immunoSEQ multiplex PCR, the TCRdb table keeps only in-frame clones and is missing some. Of roughly 42,000 clones listed, 80% to 90% are singletons. No antigen has been assigned to these receptors. Time point reported: week 5, during vaccination. Every vaccination contained 300 ug of the mutant IDH1 20-mer peptide and was paired with topical imiquimod. The sample consisted of PBMCs, taken from a glioma patient whose treatment included an IDH1 peptide vaccine. The receptor source for this set is a man aged 35-49 years with glioma.

The chain has TRBV5-1 and TRBJ2-7; D unclear. The V end was cut by 2 bases, the J end by 2 bases, with 11 bases between. The CDR3 contains 14 residues. Per the germline V gene, CDR1 is SGHRS and CDR2 is YFSETQ. The CDR3 spells CASSFIGPAYEQYF. CDR3 bases: TGCGCCAGCAGCTTCATTGGCCCCGCCTACGAGCAGTACTTC.

The V gene is TRBV6-1, the J gene TRBJ2-4; D unresolved. The CDR3 is made up of 12 amino acids. V was shortened by 6 bases and J by 7 bases, with 10 bases between the two germline ends. Germline lookup yields CDR1 MNHNS and CDR2 SASEGT. The DNA of the CDR3 is TGTGCCAGCAGGATCAATCGGAACATTCAGTACTTC. This encodes CASRINRNIQYF.

V is TRBV15 and J is TRBJ1-2; D remains ambiguous. Germline V lookup: CDR1 LNHNV, CDR2 YYDKDF (reference sequence). The length of the CDR3 is 14 residues. V was cut by 1 base and J by 4 bases, with 10 bases left in between. The CDR3, as DNA: TGTGCCACCAGCAGAGCCGGGAATAGCTATGGCTACACCTTC. The encoded protein is CATSRAGNSYGYTF.

J is TRBJ1-2 and V is TRBV19; 9 bases are a match to TRBD1. This CDR3 is 14 amino acids long. Germline V gene lookup returns CDR1 LNHDA and CDR2 SQIVND (reference sequence). The trim removed 6 bases at V and 2 bases at J, leaving 4 bases unmatched. The CDR3 protein is CASRRDRDNYGYTF. The CDR3 coding sequence is TGTGCCAGTAGAAGGGACAGGGACAACTATGGCTACACCTTC.

The rearrangement uses TRBV21-1 and TRBJ2-6; no DNA check was done on the table's D call, TRBD2. TRBV21-1 is deemed a pseudogene. CDR3 length equals 19 residues. The CDR3 DNA reads as TGTGCCAGCAGCAAGAAACGAGAAGTTCCCGTTTCTGGGGCCAACGTCCTGACTTTC. Translated, it gives CASSKKREVPVSGANVLTF.

CDR3 region: CAEGRGLFNTDTQYF. CDR3 DNA sequence: TGTGCCGAGGGGCGGGGCCTCTTTAACACAGATACGCAGTATTTT. The chain links TRBV5-4 to TRBJ2-3; maybe TRBD2 (6 bases). Trimming left V 10 bases short and J 2 bases short, with 20 bases between. This CDR3 spans 15 amino acids. Germline loops: CDR1 SGHNT, CDR2 YYREEE (reference sequence).

This sequence joins TRBV18 and TRBJ2-2; 8 positions match TRBD1. V was pared by 1 base and J by 5 bases, with 6 bases of the junction left unmatched. The CDR3 is 16 residues long. CDR1 and CDR2 from the germline V gene are KGHSH and LQKENI. The CDR3 nucleotides read TGTGCCAGCTCACCACGTGGGCAGGGGGCGACCGGGGAGCTGTTTTTT. Amino acids: CASSPRGQGATGELFF.